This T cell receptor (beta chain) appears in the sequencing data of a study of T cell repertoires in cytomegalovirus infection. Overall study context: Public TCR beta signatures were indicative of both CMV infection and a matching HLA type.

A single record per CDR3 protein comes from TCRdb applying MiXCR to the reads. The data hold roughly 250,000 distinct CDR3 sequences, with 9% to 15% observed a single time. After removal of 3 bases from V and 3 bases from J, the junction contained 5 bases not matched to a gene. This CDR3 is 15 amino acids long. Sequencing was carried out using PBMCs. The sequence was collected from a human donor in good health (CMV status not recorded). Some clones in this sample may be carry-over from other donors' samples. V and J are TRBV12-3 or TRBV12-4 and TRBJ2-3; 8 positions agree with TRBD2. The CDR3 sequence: CASSFRGLETDTQYF. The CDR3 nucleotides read TGTGCCAGCAGTTTCAGGGGACTAGAGACAGATACGCAGTATTTT.